The rows below give T cell receptor beta chains drawn from one sample of a study of T cells after yellow fever vaccination. Each CDR3 protein gets one entry after TCRdb re-called the 5' RACE reads with MiXCR. The repertoire holds about 260,000 distinct CDR3 sequences, with around 5.3% as singletons. The sequences come from CD4+ T cells sorted from PBMCs, collected on the day of the yellow fever booster vaccination. The receptors were sampled from a man between 18 and 29 years old who received the YFV17D yellow fever vaccine. CDR3s leave out the opening cysteine and the closing phenylalanine or tryptophan.

V | CDR3
TRBV7-2 | ASSLVGARDTQY
TRBV7-2 | ASSLSLGSEQY
TRBV5-1 | ASSFYGGADTQY
TRBV24-1 | ATSDVDRGLVETQY
TRBV5-1 | ASSLFPGGETQY
TRBV7-2 | ASSLASGVDTQY
TRBV5-4 | ASSSPTEGETQY
TRBV5-1 | ASRGAGGYT
TRBV14 | ASSQIGNTGELF
TRBV5-1 | ASSLRPAQYDTQY
TRBV4-2 | ASSWTGTSGFSSTDTQY
TRBV7-9 | ASSLAQGARSEKLF
TRBV7-2 | ASSLMGGSYEQY
TRBV4-1 | ASSQPGTGGALGEKLF
TRBV6-2/TRBV6-3 | ASSHDNGYT
TRBV20-1 | SARGFWGYT
TRBV6-2/TRBV6-3 | ASSYPKPDRANYGYT
TRBV5-1 | ASSLAAAGGLTGELF
TRBV30 | AWTWGGASEQY
TRBV25-1 | ASSELVPADTQY
TRBV18 | ASSPGTNQPQH
TRBV5-5 | ASSFGPGAVSNQPQH
TRBV18 | ASSSEYSYNQPQH
TRBV28 | ASSLSGQGARGYT
TRBV5-1 | ASSFHRETQY
TRBV9 | ASSVGLHTDTQY
TRBV9 | ASSVSGGSNYGYT
TRBV4-2 | ASSQVGDGYT
TRBV20-1 | SARPGGPGNTIY
TRBV5-1 | ASSLKLAGGGDTQY
TRBV18 | ASSPKTGGDRKAQH
TRBV5-1 | ASSSTSGAETQY
TRBV5-1 | ASRQTTYNEQF
TRBV5-5 | ASSLGSFGANYGYT
TRBV20-1 | SARENEYEQY
TRBV10-1 | ASSEGRAGISAGPPTDTQY
TRBV25-1 | ASSSMGHGQETQY
TRBV24-1 | ATSDATGTKETQY
TRBV6-2/TRBV6-3 | ASSYYGVGNSGANVLT
TRBV18 | ASSPGTGVYEQY
TRBV7-2 | ASSSSRGDTQY
TRBV5-1 | ASSLGARVEKLF
TRBV20-1 | SARVRGRITDTQY
TRBV10-3 | AISESGYEQY
TRBV19 | ASSIDRAGELF
TRBV20-1 | SARGGNRRNEQF
TRBV20-1 | SAMGQSLPRGYT
TRBV2 | ASRGEEDTQY
TRBV4-2 | ASSRQGQSETQY
TRBV7-2 | ASSSRTGRAGELF
TRBV7-9 | ATGAISGQETQY
TRBV12-3/TRBV12-4 | ASKRREVFNSPLH
TRBV10-3 | AISETGGSSYNSPLH